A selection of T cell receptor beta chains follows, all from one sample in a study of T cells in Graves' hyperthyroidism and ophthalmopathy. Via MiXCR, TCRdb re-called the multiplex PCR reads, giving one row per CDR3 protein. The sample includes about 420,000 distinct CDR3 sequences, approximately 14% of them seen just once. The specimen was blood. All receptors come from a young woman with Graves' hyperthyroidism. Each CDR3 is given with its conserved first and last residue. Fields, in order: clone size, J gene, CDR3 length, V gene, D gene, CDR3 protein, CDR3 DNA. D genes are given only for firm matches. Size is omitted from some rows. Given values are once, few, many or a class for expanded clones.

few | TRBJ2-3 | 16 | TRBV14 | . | CASSQGGFALTDTQYF | TGTGCCAGCAGCCAAGGGGGTTTCGCACTCACAGATACGCAGTATTTT
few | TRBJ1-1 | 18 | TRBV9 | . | CASSALTGLHPRSMGAFF | TGTGCCAGCAGCGCCCTGACGGGCCTCCACCCCCGCTCCATGGGAGCTTTCTTT
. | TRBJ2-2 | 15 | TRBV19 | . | CASSIRGGKIGELFF | TGTGCCAGTAGTATTCGGGGTGGTAAAATCGGGGAGCTGTTTTTT
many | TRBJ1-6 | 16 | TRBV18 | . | CASSPSSGGYNSPLHF | TGTGCCAGCTCACCAAGTTCCGGGGGCTATAATTCACCCCTCCACTTT
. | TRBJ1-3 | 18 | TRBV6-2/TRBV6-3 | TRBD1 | CASSNYLQGGFSGNTIYF | TGTGCCAGCAGTAACTATCTTCAGGGGGGCTTCTCTGGAAACACCATATATTTT
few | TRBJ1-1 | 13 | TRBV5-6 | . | CASRSGPAFEAFF | TGTGCCAGCAGATCTGGACCCGCCTTTGAAGCTTTCTTT
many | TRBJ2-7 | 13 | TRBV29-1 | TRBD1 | CSVVDRGHDEQYF | TGCAGCGTTGTCGACAGGGGGCATGACGAGCAGTACTTC
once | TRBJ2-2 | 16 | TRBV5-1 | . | CASSSDRGRNTGELFF | TGCGCCAGCAGCTCTGACCGGGGGCGGAACACCGGGGAGCTGTTTTTT
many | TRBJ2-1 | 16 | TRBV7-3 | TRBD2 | CASSLTSGSVGNEQFF | TGTGCCAGCAGCCTGACTAGCGGGAGTGTAGGGAATGAGCAGTTCTTC
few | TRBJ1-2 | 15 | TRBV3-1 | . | CASSQARLLNYGYTF | TGTGCCAGCAGCCAAGCCCGGTTACTTAACTATGGCTACACCTTC
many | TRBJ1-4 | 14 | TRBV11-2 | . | CASSLGGVAGKLFF | TGTGCCAGCAGCTTGGGAGGGGTCGCCGGAAAACTGTTTTTT
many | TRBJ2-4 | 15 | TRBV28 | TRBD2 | CASSSGTSGKNIQYF | TGTGCCAGCAGTTCCGGGACTAGCGGTAAAAACATTCAGTACTTC
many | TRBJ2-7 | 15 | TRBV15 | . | CATSRIRRGSYEQYF | TGTGCCACCAGCAGAATCCGGAGGGGCTCGTACGAGCAGTACTTC
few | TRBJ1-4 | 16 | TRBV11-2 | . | CASRLSPLLGSRKLFF | TGTGCCAGCAGATTGTCCCCTCTCTTGGGTTCTAGAAAACTGTTTTTT
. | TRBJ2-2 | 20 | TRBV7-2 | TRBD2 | CASSLGVTGTSGRQTGELFF | TGTGCCAGCAGCTTAGGGGTTACCGGGACTAGCGGGAGACAAACCGGGGAGCTGTTTTTT
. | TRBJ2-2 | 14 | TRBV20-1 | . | CSARGRGNTGELFF | TGCAGTGCTAGGGGCAGGGGCAACACCGGGGAGCTGTTTTTT
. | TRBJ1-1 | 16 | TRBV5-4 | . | CASSFEPGVRNTEAFF | TGTGCCAGCAGCTTCGAACCCGGTGTTCGGAACACTGAAGCTTTCTTT
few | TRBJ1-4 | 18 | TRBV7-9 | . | CASSWEKGGLGTNEKLFF | TGTGCCAGCAGCTGGGAAAAAGGGGGTTTAGGCACTAATGAAAAACTGTTTTTT
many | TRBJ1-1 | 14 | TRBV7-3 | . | CASSFNGPNTEAFF | TGTGCCAGCAGCTTCAATGGGCCGAACACTGAAGCTTTCTTT
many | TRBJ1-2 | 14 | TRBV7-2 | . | CAAGRLNLLYGYTF | TGTGCCGCGGGGAGGTTAAATCTACTCTATGGCTACACCTTC
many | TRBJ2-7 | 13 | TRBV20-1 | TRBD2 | CSAPSGVPYEQYF | TGCAGTGCACCCAGCGGGGTTCCCTACGAGCAGTACTTC
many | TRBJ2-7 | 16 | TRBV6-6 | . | CASSYPLGTGSYEQYF | TGTGCCAGCAGTTACCCACTCGGGACCGGCTCCTACGAGCAGTACTTC
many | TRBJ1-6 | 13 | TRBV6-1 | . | CASSWGQNSPLHF | TGTGCCAGCAGTTGGGGACAAAATTCACCCCTCCACTTT
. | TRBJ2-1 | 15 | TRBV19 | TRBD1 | CASSPRDSPRDEQFF | TGTGCCAGTAGTCCCAGGGACAGCCCTAGGGATGAGCAGTTCTTC